This TCR beta chain is from a study of metastatic and nonmetastatic thyroid tumors. Study background: Across peripheral blood and tumor or nodule tissue samples taken from malignant and benign thyroid patients, the repertoires were compared with one another.

Among the patients, none had received any treatment before thyroid surgery. Per the original data handling: Using the CDR3 differences seen across clinicopathological groups, the authors built a distant-metastasis classifier for papillary thyroid cancer, which was meant to discriminate distant-metastatic patients. TCRdb re-clonotyped the PCR reads via MiXCR. The V and J calls and clone size come from TCRdb's table, not from the authors' own analysis. The sample lists about 82,000 clones; approximately 13% were seen once. The V gene end was trimmed by 5 bases and the J gene end by 0 bases; junction bases not matched to a gene: 9. Germline-derived CDR1 and CDR2 are LGHDT and YNNKEL (reference sequence). This CDR3 spans 18 amino acids.

The gene calls are TRBV3-1 and TRBJ2-2, with 10 nucleotides matching TRBD2. The receptor was derived from a female donor with papillary thyroid cancer or a benign thyroid nodule (not recorded which). Some clones in this sample may be carry-over from other donors' samples. Specimen: tumor tissue. The CDR3 here is CASSSWTSGSTNTGELFF. In DNA, the CDR3 is TGTGCCAGCAGCTCCTGGACTAGCGGCTCAACGAACACCGGGGAGCTGTTTTTT.